This T cell receptor beta chain was found in a study of PD-1 blockade in classical Hodgkin lymphoma. Brentuximab vedotin exposure varied among the patients, all of whom had relapsed after autologous stem cell transplantation. The CDR3 consists of 16 residues. V lost 3 bases and J lost 2, with 14 bases in between. The germline V gene encodes CDR1 SEHNR and CDR2 FQNEAQ (reference sequence). A note on this clone: No antigen is known for it.

Overall study findings and caveats: Before treatment, complete responders showed about the same diversity as newly diagnosed patients.

Clones were sequenced by immunoSEQ multiplex PCR, and TCRdb holds only the in-frame ones, with some missing. The table includes under 60,000 clones, around 70% detected once. This chain joins TRBV7-9 and TRBJ1-3; D is uncertain. Specimen: peripheral blood mononuclear cells (PBMCs), collected at baseline. This receptor was taken from a human donor with classical Hodgkin lymphoma. The CDR3 loop reads CASSLDSLGAGNTIYF. Here the CDR3 DNA reads TGTGCCAGCAGCTTGGATTCGTTGGGAGCTGGAAACACCATATATTTT.